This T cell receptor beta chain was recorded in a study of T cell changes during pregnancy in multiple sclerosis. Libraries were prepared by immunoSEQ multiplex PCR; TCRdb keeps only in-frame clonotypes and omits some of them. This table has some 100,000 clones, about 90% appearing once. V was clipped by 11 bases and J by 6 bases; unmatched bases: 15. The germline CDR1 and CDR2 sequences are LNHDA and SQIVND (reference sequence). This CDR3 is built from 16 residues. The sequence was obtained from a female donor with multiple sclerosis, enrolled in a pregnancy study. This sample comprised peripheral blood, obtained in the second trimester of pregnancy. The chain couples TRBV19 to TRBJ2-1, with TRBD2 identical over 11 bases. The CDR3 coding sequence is TGTGCCGCCTTGGGACCCGGACTAGCGGGCTTCAATGAGCAGTTCTTC. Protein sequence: CAALGPGLAGFNEQFF.